A selection of T cell receptor beta chains follows, all from one sample in a study of blood T cell repertoires in COVID-19. Data came from immunoSEQ multiplex PCR; TCRdb stores just in-frame clones and leaves some out. The table records 70,000 or so clones, around nine tenths of them present only once. Sequences were obtained from peripheral blood. These receptors were obtained from a human donor in a cohort sampled during active COVID-19. The CDR3 runs from the conserved cysteine through the conserved F or W. The order of the fields is clone size, V gene, J gene, CDR3 protein. Only some rows state a clone size, as once, few, many or a class for expanded clones.

clone size: .
V gene: TRBV5-1
J gene: TRBJ2-7
CDR3 protein: CASSHTPGTPSYEQYF

clone size: .
V gene: TRBV2
J gene: TRBJ2-1
CDR3 protein: CASSRNLLYNEQFF

clone size: .
V gene: TRBV9
J gene: TRBJ2-1
CDR3 protein: CASSATSGRAGEQFF

clone size: .
V gene: TRBV6-1
J gene: TRBJ1-6
CDR3 protein: CASSESQHRGRSPLHF

clone size: .
V gene: TRBV7-2
J gene: TRBJ2-1
CDR3 protein: CASSLATSDYNEQFF

clone size: .
V gene: TRBV10-3
J gene: TRBJ2-1
CDR3 protein: CATASRGGGNNEQFF

clone size: .
V gene: TRBV19
J gene: TRBJ1-2
CDR3 protein: CASSMSGGGGYTF

clone size: .
V gene: TRBV6-6
J gene: TRBJ1-2
CDR3 protein: CASSIQGAQGGYTF

clone size: .
V gene: TRBV7-2
J gene: TRBJ2-3
CDR3 protein: CASSFSSGSSTDTQYF

clone size: .
V gene: TRBV19
J gene: TRBJ2-3
CDR3 protein: CASSMASGSWGTDTQYF

clone size: few
V gene: TRBV19
J gene: TRBJ1-3
CDR3 protein: CASSIRTGRGNTIYF

clone size: .
V gene: TRBV7-2
J gene: TRBJ2-2
CDR3 protein: CASSLTQGWTGELFF

clone size: .
V gene: TRBV6-2/TRBV6-3
J gene: TRBJ1-1
CDR3 protein: CASSYGTGGTEAFF

clone size: .
V gene: TRBV9
J gene: TRBJ2-5
CDR3 protein: CASSVGAGVAETQYF

clone size: .
V gene: TRBV6-1
J gene: TRBJ1-5
CDR3 protein: CASSAPRQGSGNQPQHF

clone size: .
V gene: TRBV11-1
J gene: TRBJ1-1
CDR3 protein: CASSLTENTEAFF

clone size: .
V gene: TRBV7-2
J gene: TRBJ2-3
CDR3 protein: CASSFSSLSTDTQYF

clone size: .
V gene: TRBV2
J gene: TRBJ1-2
CDR3 protein: CASSLTGQEPPNYGYTF

clone size: few
V gene: TRBV30
J gene: TRBJ1-5
CDR3 protein: CAWSTGIQQPQHF

clone size: .
V gene: TRBV2
J gene: TRBJ2-7
CDR3 protein: CASTGRDNSYEQYF

clone size: .
V gene: TRBV27
J gene: TRBJ2-3
CDR3 protein: CASSLGGGVGTQYF

clone size: .
V gene: TRBV10-3
J gene: TRBJ1-2
CDR3 protein: CAIRDDPRSNYGYTF

clone size: .
V gene: TRBV11-3
J gene: TRBJ2-1
CDR3 protein: CASSFNLQDNEQFF

clone size: .
V gene: TRBV4-1
J gene: TRBJ1-4
CDR3 protein: CASSTGVTNEKLFF

clone size: .
V gene: TRBV4-1
J gene: TRBJ2-2
CDR3 protein: CASSQIAGVPGELFF

clone size: .
V gene: TRBV30
J gene: TRBJ1-2
CDR3 protein: CAWGEVWTEYGYTF

clone size: .
V gene: TRBV6-2/TRBV6-3
J gene: TRBJ1-2
CDR3 protein: CASSYFRQGSSGYTF